This paragraph reports one T cell receptor (beta chain). The repertoire was sequenced with immunoSEQ multiplex PCR; TCRdb's copy has only in-frame clones and lacks some. The table shows roughly 59,000 clones, with 92% occurring only once. These data originate in a study of control samples from healthy donors and cancer patients. Germline V gene sequence: CDR1 SNHLY, CDR2 FYNNEI. CDR3 length: 18 amino acids. The V segment lost 5 bases and the J segment 7 bases; nucleotides outside the gene matches: 20. The rearrangement uses TRBV2 and TRBJ1-2; 9 bases map to TRBD1. Sequencing input: PBMCs. The clonotype comes from a man aged 40-49 years with colorectal cancer. Written as DNA, the CDR3 is TGTGCCAGCAGTACGGGCGGGGACAGGGCATCATCGTTGGGTGGCTACACCTTC. It translates to CASSTGGDRASSLGGYTF. Variable domain in full (rest from reference TRBV2 and TRBJ1-2): EPEVTQTPSHQVTQMGQEVILRCVPISNHLYFYWYRQILGQKVEFLVSFYNNEISEKSEIFDDQFSVERPDGSNFTLKIRSTKLEDSAMYFCASSTGGDRASSLGGYTFGSGTRLTVV.